A single sample is the source of the 21 T cell receptor beta chains below, sequenced in a study of graft-versus-host responses after intestinal transplantation. The data were produced by immunoSEQ multiplex PCR, yet TCRdb's version contains in-frame clones alone and is incomplete. Of approximately 15,000 clones in the sample, roughly 60% were seen once. Intraepithelial and lamina propria lymphocytes were released after the graft tissue was processed. The sample in question was ileum tissue, obtained 524 days after transplant. These receptors originate from a human patient who received an intestinal transplant, so some T cells may come from the graft donor.

This clone was seen just once. V and J are TRBV30 and TRBJ2-3; D call uncertain. Germline V CDR1 and CDR2: GTSNPN, SVGIG (reference sequence). This CDR3 contains 13 residues. V dropped 4 bases and J dropped 1 base, with 9 bases sitting between them. The CDR3 DNA reads as TGTGCCTGGACAGAAGGAGGCACAGATACGCAGTATTTT. This encodes CAWTEGGTDTQYF.

Sample share makes this clone medium-sized. This rearrangement joins TRBV7-9 to TRBJ2-5; D is unresolved. Germline CDR1 SEHNR, CDR2 FQNEAQ (reference sequence). V dropped 6 bases and J dropped 5 bases, with 10 bases sitting between them. The CDR3 runs to 12 residues. The CDR3 bases are TGTGCCAGCAGTCCCGCAGTCGAGACCCAGTACTTC. The encoded protein is CASSPAVETQYF.

The chain recombines TRBV18 with TRBJ2-5, with 7 bases lining up with TRBD1. The length of the CDR3 is 13 residues. Looked up from germline, CDR1 is KGHSH and CDR2 is LQKENI. Unmatched junction bases numbered 3, after V lost 6 bases and J lost 2 bases. Here the CDR3 DNA reads TGTGCCAGCTCTCGGGACAGACAAGAGACCCAGTACTTC. This encodes CASSRDRQETQYF.

This clone came up a few times. V and J are TRBV2 and TRBJ1-5, with D unclear. Germline lookup yields CDR1 SNHLY and CDR2 FYNNEI. This CDR3 comprises 16 residues. V lost 6 bases, J lost 3 bases, and 18 bases lay in between. The CDR3 coding sequence is TGTGCCAGCAGGGGTGACCGGGGAGGATCCAATCAGCCCCAGCATTTT. This codes for CASRGDRGGSNQPQHF. Using reference TRBV2 and TRBJ1-5 for the parts outside the CDR3, the full variable domain is EPEVTQTPSHQVTQMGQEVILRCVPISNHLYFYWYRQILGQKVEFLVSFYNNEISEKSEIFDDQFSVERPDGSNFTLKIRSTKLEDSAMYFCASRGDRGGSNQPQHFGDGTRLSIL.

The CDR3 reads CASSVSGANTEAFF. The CDR3, as DNA: TGTGCCAGCAGCGTATCAGGGGCGAACACTGAAGCTTTCTTT. The rearrangement uses TRBV25-1 and TRBJ1-1; D perhaps matches TRBD1 (6 bases). V lost 6 bases, J lost 1 base, and 12 bases lay in between. Germline V gives CDR1 MGHDK, CDR2 SYGVNS. The CDR3 totals 14 residues.

This chain links TRBV5-4 with TRBJ2-1; 11 bases map to TRBD2. V lost 4 bases and J lost 5; bases outside the gene matches: 8. The CDR3 spans 16 residues. Germline V gives CDR1 SGHNT, CDR2 YYREEE (reference sequence). CDR3 sequence (DNA): TGTGCCAGCAGCATAACTAGCGGGGGTTTCGACAATGAGCAGTTCTTC. It encodes CASSITSGGFDNEQFF.

The V call is TRBV30, the J call TRBJ2-1, with 8 bases aligning to TRBD1. Germline CDR1 and CDR2: GTSNPN and SVGIG (reference sequence). Trimming cost V 2 bases and J 6 bases; bases outside gene matches: 9. The CDR3 contains 15 residues. CDR3 bases: TGTGCCTGGAGTTCAGGACAGGGCCCCCTCAATGAGCAGTTCTTC. Its protein is CAWSSGQGPLNEQFF.

In this sample, this clone turned up once. This chain links TRBV19 with TRBJ1-1, with D tentatively TRBD1 (6 bases). Germline V gives CDR1 LNHDA, CDR2 SQIVND (reference sequence). The ends were cut back, 3 bases at V and 4 bases at J, with 18 bases in the middle. The CDR3 spans 16 residues. CDR3 sequence: CASSMGHGGWGTEAFF. The CDR3 DNA reads as TGTGCCAGTAGTATGGGTCATGGGGGCTGGGGCACTGAAGCTTTCTTT.

This chain connects TRBV6-5 to TRBJ1-2; D may be TRBD1 (5 bases). Germline lookup yields CDR1 MNHEY and CDR2 SVGAGI. V was clipped by 5 bases and J by 6 bases, with 16 bases between them. The CDR3 is 14 amino acids. The CDR3 DNA reads TGTGCCAGCAGTCGGGATCCGGGGGATCATGGCTACACCTTC. This translates into CASSRDPGDHGYTF.

CDR3 DNA: TGTGCCAGCAGTGAGGGAGGGGGTAGCACAGATACGCAGTATTTT. The encoded protein is CASSEGGGSTDTQYF. The chain combines TRBV6-4 with TRBJ2-3; TRBD2 is a possible D gene (7 bases). The CDR3 has 15 residues. Trimming cost V 3 bases and J 0 bases, with 10 bases left between them. CDR1 and CDR2 (germline): MRHNA, SNTAGT.

This chain connects TRBV19 to TRBJ1-1; D remains ambiguous. This CDR3 is 13 amino acids long. Germline V gene data show CDR1 as LNHDA and CDR2 as SQIVND (reference sequence). Trimming removed 4 bases from V and 1 base from J, with 7 bases in between. CDR3 region: CASSTTGNTEAFF. The DNA of the CDR3 is TGTGCCAGTAGTACGACGGGGAACACTGAAGCTTTCTTT.

The chain links TRBV19 to TRBJ1-1; D not certain. Germline V gene lookup returns CDR1 LNHDA and CDR2 SQIVND (reference sequence). The V end was cut by 7 bases, the J end by 6 bases, with 9 bases between. The CDR3 runs 11 residues. The CDR3 reads CASIRSAEAFF. CDR3 DNA sequence: TGTGCCAGTATACGGAGTGCTGAAGCTTTCTTT.

V gene TRBV6-6 combines with J gene TRBJ1-2, with TRBD1 matching 9 bases. Germline CDR1 is MNHNY and CDR2 is SVGAGI (reference sequence). The CDR3 has 13 residues. The trim removed 8 bases at V and 4 bases at J, leaving 5 bases unmatched. The CDR3 sequence: CASHGQGLYGYTF. CDR3 in DNA: TGTGCCAGCCATGGACAGGGGCTCTATGGCTACACCTTC.

The chain couples TRBV6-5 to TRBJ1-2; TRBD1 is a possible D gene (5 bases). V dropped 0 bases and J dropped 3 bases, with 8 bases sitting between them. The germline V gene has CDR1 MNHEY and CDR2 SVGAGI. The CDR3 is 14 amino acids. The CDR3: CASSYSQGHYGYTF. The CDR3 DNA reads as TGTGCCAGCAGTTACTCGCAGGGTCACTATGGCTACACCTTC.

The gene calls are TRBV6-4 and TRBJ2-3; the match to TRBD2 covers 12 bases. The CDR3 extends over 16 amino acids. The V segment lost 0 bases and the J segment 4 bases; nucleotides outside the gene matches: 2. Per germline, CDR1 MRHNA and CDR2 SNTAGT. The CDR3 reads CASSDSASGGADTQYF. CDR3 nucleotides: TGTGCCAGCAGTGACTCGGCTAGCGGGGGGGCAGATACGCAGTATTTT.

This clone was detected only a few times. CDR3 sequence: CASSLGPPGQVDNEKLFF. Written as DNA, the CDR3 is TGTGCCAGCAGCTTAGGCCCCCCGGGACAGGTAGATAATGAAAAACTGTTTTTT. This chain links TRBV7-2 with TRBJ1-4; 8 nucleotides agree with TRBD1. The J segment lost 4 bases and the V segment lost 1 base, leaving 11 bases of the junction unmatched. This CDR3 has 18 residues. The V gene's germline CDR1 is SGHTA and CDR2 FQGNSA.

The V gene is TRBV11-2, the J gene TRBJ1-5, with D maybe TRBD1 (6 bases). The CDR3 is 14 residues long. The germline CDR1 and CDR2 sequences are SGHAT and FQNNGV. The V end lost 4 bases, the J end lost 7 bases, and 14 bases lay between the germline ends. DNA for the CDR3: TGTGCCAGCAGCTCTAACAGGGCCTCGCAGCCCCAGCATTTT. Translation: CASSSNRASQPQHF.

This clone was seen just once. The chain combines TRBV2 with TRBJ2-3; 9 bases are shared with TRBD2. CDR1 and CDR2 (germline): SNHLY, FYNNEI. V shed 2 bases and J 3 bases; nucleotides not matched to a gene: 9. The CDR3 extends over 17 amino acids. The DNA of the CDR3 is TGTGCCAGCAGTGAAAGGCATAGCGGGGGAAAAACAGATACGCAGTATTTT. Its protein product is CASSERHSGGKTDTQYF.

The rearrangement joins TRBV19 to TRBJ1-1; D unresolved. CDR1 and CDR2 (germline): LNHDA, SQIVND (reference sequence). The CDR3 covers 13 residues. Deletions cut 6 bases from V and 2 bases from J, with 10 bases between. CDR3 nucleotides: TGTGCCAGTAGCCGTACGGGTAACACTGAAGCTTTCTTT. This codes for CASSRTGNTEAFF.

The chain links TRBV6-5 to TRBJ2-2, with 7 bases matching TRBD1. Unmatched junction bases numbered 0, after V lost 2 bases and J lost 6 bases. Looked up from germline, CDR1 is MNHEY and CDR2 is SVGAGI. This CDR3 has 13 residues. CDR3 amino acids: CASSYQGAGELFF. DNA of the CDR3: TGTGCCAGCAGTTACCAGGGGGCCGGGGAGCTGTTTTTT.

The chain has TRBV7-2 and TRBJ2-7; D call uncertain. CDR3 length equals 15 residues. V was clipped by 1 base and J by 0 bases, with 10 bases between them. Germline-derived CDR1 and CDR2 are SGHTA and FQGNSA. CDR3 nucleotide sequence: TGTGCCAGCAGCTTAGTCCCGTCGAGCTCCTACGAGCAGTACTTC. Amino acids: CASSLVPSSSYEQYF.